This T cell receptor (beta chain) was sequenced for a study of T cells in localized non-small cell lung cancer. Germline V gene lookup returns CDR1 SGHNT and CDR2 YENEEA. Trimming removed 1 base at V and 7 bases at J, with 11 bases between. The CDR3 sequence is 14 residues long. This table comes from immunoSEQ multiplex PCR, and its TCRdb copy is limited to in-frame clones, with some not included. Found here are thousands of clones, 25% to 30% of them singletons; the top ten hold roughly 13%. Study outcomes and limitations: Peak T cell clonality was found in uninvolved adjacent lung, exceeding tumor. Heterogeneity remains possible, as sequencing covered one tumor region only. A denser population of T cells in blood accompanied longer overall survival. Median roughly 57 top-100 tumor clones were shared with paired adjacent lung.

In its sample, this clone was seen a few times. What it binds is not known. The chain has TRBV11-3 and TRBJ2-1; D call uncertain. The clonotype comes from a woman aged 35-75 years with stage III lung adenocarcinoma. The source was lung tumor tissue, collected before any cancer treatment. CDR3 nucleotides: TGTGCCAGCAGCTTAGTAGAGGACCGGAATGAGCAGTTCTTC. It yields the protein CASSLVEDRNEQFF.